The next 7 T cell receptor beta chains were all read from a single sample in a study of T cell responses to AZD1222 COVID-19 vaccine. TCRdb's copy holds only in-frame clones and misses some; the assay was immunoSEQ multiplex PCR. The table shows tens of thousands of clones, with 65% to 85% occurring only once. This specimen was peripheral blood, taken on day 0 of MenACWY control vaccination. Receptors originate from an adult in good health.

The rearrangement joins TRBV11-2 to TRBJ2-5; 7 bases agree with TRBD1. The CDR3 length is 14 residues. The germline V gene encodes CDR1 SGHAT and CDR2 FQNNGV. With 4 bases clipped from V and 4 bases from J, the junction kept 6 bases outside the gene matches. CDR3 sequence (DNA): TGTGCCAGCAGCTACCGACAGGGTGGAGAGACCCAGTACTTC. Translating gives CASSYRQGGETQYF.

This clone appeared once. V gene TRBV27 combines with J gene TRBJ2-5; D is possibly TRBD2 (6 bases). Trimming left V 1 base short and J 5 bases short, with 14 bases between. The CDR3 runs to 15 residues. Germline V gene data show CDR1 as MNHEY and CDR2 as SMNVEV (reference sequence). The CDR3 DNA follows: TGTGCCAGCAGTTTATTAGCAGCCGGAGGGGAGACCCAGTACTTC. The encoded protein is CASSLLAAGGETQYF.

Only a few counts were recorded for this clone. The chain employs TRBV5-4 and TRBJ2-2, with 9 bases matching TRBD1. The CDR3 has 16 residues. Germline V gives CDR1 SGHNT, CDR2 YYREEE (reference sequence). Germline trimming cut 5 bases from V and 4 bases from J; bases unmatched to any gene: 9. CDR3 protein: CASSSNRGRTTGELFF. The CDR3 DNA reads TGTGCCAGCAGTTCAAACAGGGGGCGAACCACCGGGGAGCTGTTTTTT.

The genes are TRBV2 and TRBJ1-2, with D possibly TRBD1 on 5 matching bases. This CDR3 comprises 15 residues. Germline V gives CDR1 SNHLY, CDR2 FYNNEI. Trimming left V 6 bases short and J 0 bases short, with 14 bases between. CDR3 coding DNA: TGTGCCAGCAGGAACCCGTCGACAGCTAACTATGGCTACACCTTC. It specifies CASRNPSTANYGYTF.

The rearrangement uses TRBV19 and TRBJ2-1; possibly TRBD1 or TRBD2 for D (5 bases each). CDR1 LNHDA and CDR2 SQIVND come from the germline V gene (reference sequence). With 4 bases removed from V and 9 bases from J, the gap between germline ends came to 16 bases. The CDR3 runs to 14 residues. The CDR3 sequence is CASSTGTAVGEQFF. CDR3 DNA sequence: TGTGCCAGTAGTACCGGGACGGCTGTGGGTGAGCAGTTCTTC. Drawing the rest from reference TRBV19 and TRBJ2-1, the complete variable domain is DGGITQSPKYLFRKEGQNVTLSCEQNLNHDAMYWYRQDPGQGLRLIYYSQIVNDFQKGDIAEGYSVSREKKESFPLTVTSAQKNPTAFYLCASSTGTAVGEQFFGPGTRLTVL.

The chain is built from TRBV12-3 or TRBV12-4 and TRBJ1-1; a weak D match, TRBD1 (6 bases). The CDR3 covers 12 residues. Trimming took off 6 bases at V and 6 bases at J, with 11 bases between the two ends. CDR3 loop: CASSLQGAEAFF. CDR3 in DNA: TGTGCCAGCAGCCTACAGGGAGCTGAAGCTTTCTTT.

The chain combines TRBV4-1 with TRBJ2-5; TRBD1 might be the D (6 bases). Germline V CDR1 and CDR2: MGHRA, YSYEKL. V lost 1 base to trimming and J lost 1 base, with 7 bases between them. The CDR3 is made up of 14 amino acids. The CDR3 region is CASSQGGPQETQYF. CDR3 nucleotide sequence: TGCGCCAGCAGCCAAGGGGGGCCCCAAGAGACCCAGTACTTC.